The entry below gives a single TCR beta chain sequence along with its context. The ends were cut back, 2 bases at V and 1 base at J, with 5 bases in the middle. The length of the CDR3 is 13 residues. The record originates from a study of HIV-infected children after antiretroviral therapy interruption. A 3' RACE protocol on RNA, with unique molecular identifiers, produced the TCR library. TCRdb fed the 3' RACE reads into MiXCR, producing one record per CDR3 protein. The data hold approximately 96,000 distinct CDR3 sequences, with 6.9% observed a single time. Sample treatment: PENTA 11 planned treatment interruption arm or continuous ART arm.

This TCR came from a pool of human donors with HIV. The input for sequencing was CD45RA+ CD4+ T cells from PBMCs, pooled from several time points, taken from a donor given antiretroviral therapy, either interrupted or continuous. Subset in this sample: naive CD4+ CD45RA+ CD45RO- T cells. The chain has TRBV23-1 and TRBJ1-1, with D possibly TRBD1 on 5 matching bases. TRBV23-1 belongs to the ORF category, with a function that is uncertain. CDR3 protein: CASSQQGNTEAFF. The CDR3 coding sequence is TGCGCCAGCAGTCAACAGGGGAACACTGAAGCTTTCTTT.